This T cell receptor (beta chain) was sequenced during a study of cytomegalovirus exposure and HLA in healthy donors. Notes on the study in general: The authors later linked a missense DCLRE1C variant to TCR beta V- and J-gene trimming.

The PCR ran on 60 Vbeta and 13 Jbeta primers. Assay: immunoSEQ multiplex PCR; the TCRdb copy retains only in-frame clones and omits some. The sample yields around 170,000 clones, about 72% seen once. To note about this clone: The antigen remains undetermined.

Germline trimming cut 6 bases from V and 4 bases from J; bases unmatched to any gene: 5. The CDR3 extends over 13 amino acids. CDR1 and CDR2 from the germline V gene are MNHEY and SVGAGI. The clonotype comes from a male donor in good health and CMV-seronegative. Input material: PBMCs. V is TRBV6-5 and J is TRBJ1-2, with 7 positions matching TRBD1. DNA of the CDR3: TGTGCCAGCAGCCAAACAGGGGCCTATGGCTACACCTTC. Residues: CASSQTGAYGYTF.